The 5 T cell receptor beta chains reported below all come from one sample, sequenced in a study of cytomegalovirus exposure and HLA in healthy donors. The PCR used 60 Vbeta and 13 Jbeta primers. Assay: immunoSEQ multiplex PCR; the TCRdb copy retains only in-frame clones and omits some. The sample lists 120,000 or so clones; approximately 84% were seen once. Sequencing was performed on PBMCs. Receptors were obtained from a man aged 18 to 30 in good health and CMV-seropositive.

The rearrangement joins TRBV30 to TRBJ2-5; possible D gene TRBD1, 7 bases. The J call may be incorrect, as the DNA end agrees better with TRBJ2-7. CDR3 length: 12 residues. Per the germline V gene, CDR1 is GTSNPN and CDR2 is SVGIG (reference sequence). CDR3 in amino acids: CAWAGGTYEQYF. In nucleotides, the CDR3 is TGTGCCTGGGCAGGGGGGACCTACGAGCAGTACTTC.

The chain combines TRBV27 with TRBJ2-6; D not certain. The CDR3 consists of 15 residues. V was pared by 5 bases and J by 0 bases, with 8 bases between. CDR1 is MNHEY, CDR2 SMNVEV, per germline (reference sequence). This CDR3 is CASSQIHSGANVLTF. The CDR3 region has the DNA TGTGCCAGCAGTCAAATACACTCTGGGGCCAACGTCCTGACTTTC.

The chain carries TRBV7-9 and TRBJ2-7; 7 bases align to TRBD1. With 6 bases clipped from V and 5 bases from J, the junction kept 10 bases outside the gene matches. Germline CDR1 reads SEHNR; CDR2 reads FQNEAQ (reference sequence). CDR3 size: 14 residues. The CDR3 coding sequence is TGTGCCAGCAGAACGGACGGGACAGAAAACGAGCAGTACTTC. Translating gives CASRTDGTENEQYF.

This clone was observed a handful of times. The genes are TRBV19 and TRBJ2-7; the match to TRBD2 covers 10 bases. This CDR3 spans 17 amino acids. Germline CDR1 LNHDA, CDR2 SQIVND (reference sequence). V shed 4 bases, J shed 6 bases, and the junction held 15 bases outside the gene matches. CDR3 sequence (DNA): TGTGCCAGTAGTAGGGGCCGACCGGGACTAGCGCCGCGCGAGCAGTACTTC. Translating gives CASSRGRPGLAPREQYF.

V gene TRBV27 combines with J gene TRBJ1-1; possible D gene TRBD1, 5 bases. The CDR3 length is 12 residues. The germline V gene has CDR1 MNHEY and CDR2 SMNVEV (reference sequence). Trimming took off 4 bases at V and 9 bases at J, with 12 bases between the two ends. DNA of the CDR3: TGTGCCAGCAGTTCAGGGCTAGCGAAAGCTTTCTTT. It yields the protein CASSSGLAKAFF.